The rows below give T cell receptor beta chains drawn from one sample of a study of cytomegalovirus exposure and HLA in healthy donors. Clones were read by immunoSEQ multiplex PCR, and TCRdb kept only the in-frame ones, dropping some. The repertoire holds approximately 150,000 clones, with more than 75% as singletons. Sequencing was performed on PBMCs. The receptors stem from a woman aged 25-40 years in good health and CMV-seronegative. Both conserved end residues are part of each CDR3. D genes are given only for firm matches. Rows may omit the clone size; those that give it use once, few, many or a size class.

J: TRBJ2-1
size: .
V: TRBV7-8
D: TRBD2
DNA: TGTGCCAGCAGCTCAACTACTAGCGGGGCCTACAATGAGCAGTTCTTC
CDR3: CASSSTTSGAYNEQFF

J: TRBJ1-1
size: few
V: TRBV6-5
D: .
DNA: TGTGCCAGCAGTCCAAGGGGGAACAGTGAAGCTTTCTTT
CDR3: CASSPRGNSEAFF

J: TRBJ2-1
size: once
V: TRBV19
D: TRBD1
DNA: TGTGCCAGTAGTACGACAGGGGGCGAGTACAATGAGCAGTTCTTC
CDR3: CASSTTGGEYNEQFF

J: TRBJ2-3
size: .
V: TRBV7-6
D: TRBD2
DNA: TGTGCCAGCAGCTTTAGCGGGGGGGCCGAGGATACGCAGTATTTT
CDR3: CASSFSGGAEDTQYF

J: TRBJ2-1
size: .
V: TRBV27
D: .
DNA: TGTGCCAGCAGTGACAGGTACAATGAGCAGTTCTTC
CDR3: CASSDRYNEQFF

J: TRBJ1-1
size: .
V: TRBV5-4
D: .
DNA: TGTGCCAGCAGCTATACAGGCTTTGAAGCTTTCTTT
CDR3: CASSYTGFEAFF

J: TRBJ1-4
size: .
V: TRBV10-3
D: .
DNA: TGTGCCATCAGTGAGGCGACAGGATTTAATGAAAAACTGTTTTTT
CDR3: CAISEATGFNEKLFF

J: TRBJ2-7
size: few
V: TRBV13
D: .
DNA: TGTGCCAGCAGCTCCAGGACTAACCACTACGAGCAGTACTTC
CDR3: CASSSRTNHYEQYF

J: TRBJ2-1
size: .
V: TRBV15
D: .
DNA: TGTGCCACCAGCAGAGATAGCCCCCATGATGAGCAGTTCTTC
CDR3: CATSRDSPHDEQFF

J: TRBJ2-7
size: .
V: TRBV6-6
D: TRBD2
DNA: TGTGCCAGCAGCTTCTCCCCGGGGGGTAACTCCTACGAGCAGTACTTC
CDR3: CASSFSPGGNSYEQYF

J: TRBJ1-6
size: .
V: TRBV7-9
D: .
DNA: TGTGCCAGCAGCACCTCAGCGGGGACCTGGGGGCTTAATTCACCCCTCCACTTT
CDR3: CASSTSAGTWGLNSPLHF

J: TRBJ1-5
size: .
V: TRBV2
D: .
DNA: TGTGCCAGCAGTGAAGGTCAGGGGAATCAGCCCCAGCATTTT
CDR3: CASSEGQGNQPQHF

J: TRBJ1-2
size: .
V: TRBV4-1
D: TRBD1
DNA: TGCGCCAGCAGCCCGACTTTAGGGGGCAGTGGCTACACCTTC
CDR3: CASSPTLGGSGYTF

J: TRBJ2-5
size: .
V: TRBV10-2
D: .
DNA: TGCGCCAGCAGTGTCCTGGAGACCCAGTACTTC
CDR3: CASSVLETQYF

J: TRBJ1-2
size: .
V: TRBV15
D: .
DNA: TGTGCCACCAGCAGAGACAGGGACTACTATGGCTACACCTTC
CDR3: CATSRDRDYYGYTF

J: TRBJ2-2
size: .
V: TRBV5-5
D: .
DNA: TGTGCCAGCAGCTTGGCAGGGGGGTCCGGGGAGCTGTTTTTT
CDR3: CASSLAGGSGELFF

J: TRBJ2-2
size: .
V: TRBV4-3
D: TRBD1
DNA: TGCGCCAGCAGCCAAGAATGGACAGGAGGCGGCGGGGAGCTGTTTTTT
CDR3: CASSQEWTGGGGELFF

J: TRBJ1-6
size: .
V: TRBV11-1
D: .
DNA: TGTGCCAGCAGCGTCAGGGGTAATAATTCACCCCTCCACTTT
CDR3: CASSVRGNNSPLHF

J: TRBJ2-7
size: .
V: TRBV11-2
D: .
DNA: TGTGCCAGCAGCGCGCGGTGGGTGGACGAGCAGTACTTC
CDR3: CASSARWVDEQYF

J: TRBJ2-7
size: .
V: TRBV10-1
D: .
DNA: TGCGCCAGCAGTGAGTCGATCGGGTCCTACGAGCAGTACTTC
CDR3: CASSESIGSYEQYF

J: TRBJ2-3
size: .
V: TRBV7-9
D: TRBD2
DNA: TGTGCCAGCAGCTACCGACTAGCGGACACAGATACGCAGTATTTT
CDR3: CASSYRLADTDTQYF

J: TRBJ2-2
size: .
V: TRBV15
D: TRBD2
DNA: TGTGCCACCAGCAGAGATCCCAGCGGGGGGGCCTTTTCCGGGGAGCTGTTTTTT
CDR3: CATSRDPSGGAFSGELFF

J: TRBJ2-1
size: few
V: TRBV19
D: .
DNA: TGTGCCAGTAGTATGTCGGGGAATGAGCAGTTCTTC
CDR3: CASSMSGNEQFF

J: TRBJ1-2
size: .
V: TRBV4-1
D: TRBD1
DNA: TGCGCCAGCAGCCAAAGAACAGGGGATTGGTTTAATGGCTACACCTTC
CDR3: CASSQRTGDWFNGYTF

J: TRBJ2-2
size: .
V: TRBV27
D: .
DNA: TGTGCCAGCAGTACGGGGTTGGACACCGGGGAGCTGTTTTTT
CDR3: CASSTGLDTGELFF

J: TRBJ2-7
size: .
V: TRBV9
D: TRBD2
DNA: TGTGCCAGCAGCCGCGGGGGAGTACCCTACGAGCAGTACTTC
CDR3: CASSRGGVPYEQYF

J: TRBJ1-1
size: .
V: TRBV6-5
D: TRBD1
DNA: TGTGCCAGCAGTTTCCGGACAGGAGGTAACACTGAAGCTTTCTTT
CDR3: CASSFRTGGNTEAFF

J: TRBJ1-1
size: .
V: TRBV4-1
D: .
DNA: TGCGCCAGCAGACAACTCGGGGGGTTGAACACTGAAGCTTTCTTT
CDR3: CASRQLGGLNTEAFF

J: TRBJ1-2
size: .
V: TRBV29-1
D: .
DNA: TGCAGCGTTGAGTCAGGGGCCCACTATGGCTACACCTTC
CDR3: CSVESGAHYGYTF

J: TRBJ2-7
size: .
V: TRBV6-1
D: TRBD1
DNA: TGTGCCAGCATTATTTTAGGGACAGGGTCCTACGAGCAGTACTTC
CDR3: CASIILGTGSYEQYF

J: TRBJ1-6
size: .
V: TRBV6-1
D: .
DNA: TGTGCCAGCACTACGACAAGCTCCTATAATTCACCCCTCCACTTT
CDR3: CASTTTSSYNSPLHF